This T cell receptor beta chain was observed in a study of beta chain features in type 1 diabetes. Expressed TCRB transcripts were sequenced, since all the RNA that had been isolated was reverse transcribed. The assay was immunoSEQ multiplex PCR, and TCRdb's table has in-frame clones only and misses some. The sample has about 620,000 clones, around 15% seen once; the top ten hold 0.07% to 0.095%. Regarding the study as a whole: Among patients, naive, central memory and Treg TCRB repertoires appeared more similar than among healthy donors.

V lost 2 bases to trimming and J lost 5 bases; unmatched junction nucleotides: 9. CDR3 length: 16 residues. Germline V gene data show CDR1 as SGHNT and CDR2 as YYREEE (reference sequence). Comment on this clone: The antigen is not known.

Every donor provided one heparinised blood draw, which averaged around 110 mL. The V call is TRBV5-4, the J call TRBJ2-3; TRBD2 matches 9 bases. The source material was naive CD4+ T cells from blood. The TCR comes from a man younger than 35 in good health. The CDR3 DNA reads TGTGCCAGCAGCTTCGAAGGCTCTAGCGGGGTAGATACGCAGTATTTT. It is translated as CASSFEGSSGVDTQYF. The full variable domain, its missing parts supplied by reference TRBV5-4 and TRBJ2-3, is ETGVTQSPTHLIKTRGQQVTLRCSSQSGHNTVSWYQQALGQGPQFIFQYYREEENGRGNFPPRFSGLQFPNYSSELNVNALELDDSALYLCASSFEGSSGVDTQYFGPGTRLTVL.